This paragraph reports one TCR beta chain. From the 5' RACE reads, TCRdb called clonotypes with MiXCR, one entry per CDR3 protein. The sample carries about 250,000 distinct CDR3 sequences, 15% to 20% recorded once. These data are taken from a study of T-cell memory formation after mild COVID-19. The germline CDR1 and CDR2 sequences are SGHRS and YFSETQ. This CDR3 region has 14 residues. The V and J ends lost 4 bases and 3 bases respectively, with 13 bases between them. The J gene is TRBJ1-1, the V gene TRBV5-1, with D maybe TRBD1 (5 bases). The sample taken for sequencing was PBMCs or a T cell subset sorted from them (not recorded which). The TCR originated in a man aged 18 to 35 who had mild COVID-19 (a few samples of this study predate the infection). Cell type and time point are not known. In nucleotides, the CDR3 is TGCGCCAGCAGCACATCGACAGTCCACACTGAAGCTTTCTTT. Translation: CASSTSTVHTEAFF.